The clone carrying this T cell receptor (beta chain) was recorded at least ten times. What it binds is unknown. At one boundary the junction diverges from the germline segment, which might be a read error. The data belong to a study of Graves' ophthalmopathy and Graves' hyperthyroidism. Study background: Peripheral blood collection took place at initial diagnosis, before any treatment.

The TCR beta CDR3 regions underwent amplification from RNA transcripts. Second-round multiplex PCR came after a first-round RT-PCR that employed HTBI primers. From the multiplex PCR reads, TCRdb called clonotypes with MiXCR, one entry per CDR3 protein. The profile shows roughly 300,000 distinct CDR3 sequences, roughly 16% of them singletons. Broader study findings: In blood appeared most of the expanded thyroid clonotypes whose frequency exceeded 0.001.

The PBMCs were taken from about 9.7 ml of fresh peripheral blood. The source material was peripheral blood. This receptor was obtained from an adult man with Graves' ophthalmopathy.

The CDR3 protein is CASSPGQERDF. CDR3 coding DNA: TGTGCCAGCAGCCCGGGACAGGAAAGGGATTTT. V gene TRBV7-2 combines with J gene TRBJ1-1, with 8 bases aligning to TRBD1. The CDR3 loop spans 11 amino acids. Germline V gives CDR1 SGHTA, CDR2 FQGNSA.